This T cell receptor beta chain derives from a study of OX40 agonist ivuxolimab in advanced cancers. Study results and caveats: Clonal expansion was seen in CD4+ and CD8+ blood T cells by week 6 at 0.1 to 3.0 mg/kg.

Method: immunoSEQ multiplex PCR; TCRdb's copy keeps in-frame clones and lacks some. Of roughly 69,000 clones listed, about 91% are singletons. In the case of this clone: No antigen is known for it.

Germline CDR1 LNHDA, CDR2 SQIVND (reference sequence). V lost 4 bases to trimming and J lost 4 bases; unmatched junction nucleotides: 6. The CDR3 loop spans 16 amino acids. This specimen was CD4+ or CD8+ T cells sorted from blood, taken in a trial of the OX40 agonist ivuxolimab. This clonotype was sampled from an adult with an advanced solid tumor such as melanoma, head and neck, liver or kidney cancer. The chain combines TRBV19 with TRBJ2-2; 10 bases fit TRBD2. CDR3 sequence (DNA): TGTGCCAGTAGTACCTCTAGCGGGGGCTTCACCGGGGAGCTGTTTTTT. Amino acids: CASSTSSGGFTGELFF.